These 30 T cell receptor beta chains share one sample of origin, sequenced in a study of technical replicates of blood from a handful of donors. TCRdb's table, derived via immunoSEQ multiplex PCR, lists solely in-frame clones and lacks some. The sample carries tens of thousands of clones, 90% to 95% recorded once. The sample taken for sequencing was T cells isolated from PBMCs. The source of these receptors is a human donor in good health.

V gene TRBV18 combines with J gene TRBJ1-1; no clear D gene. Germline V gene data show CDR1 as KGHSH and CDR2 as LQKENI. The CDR3 consists of 12 residues. V lost 2 bases and J 3 bases, leaving 4 bases between the germline ends. The CDR3 loop reads CASSPLYTEAFF. In nucleotides, the CDR3 is TGTGCCAGCTCACCATTATACACTGAAGCTTTCTTT.

The V call is TRBV2, the J call TRBJ2-3; 10 bases match TRBD1. Trimming cost V 5 bases and J 11 bases; bases outside gene matches: 7. Per germline, CDR1 SNHLY and CDR2 FYNNEI. There are 13 residues in the CDR3. The DNA for the CDR3 is TGTGCCAGCAGTAGGCCCGGGACAGGGGAGCAGTATTTT. This codes for CASSRPGTGEQYF.

Turning to this clone: This CDR3 is also generated by other DNA sequences in the sample. CDR3 DNA sequence: TGCGCCAGCAGCCAAGATCGCGGGAGTTCGTACGAGCAGTACTTC. The encoded protein is CASSQDRGSSYEQYF. The chain employs TRBV4-1 and TRBJ2-7; 7 bases match TRBD2. CDR3 length equals 15 residues. The germline gives CDR1 MGHRA, CDR2 YSYEKL. The J segment lost 4 bases and the V segment lost 0 bases, leaving 6 bases of the junction unmatched.

The chain uses TRBV29-1 and TRBJ1-5; TRBD1 might be the D (6 bases). The CDR3 is 15 residues long. The germline gives CDR1 SQVTM, CDR2 ANQGSEA. V shed 4 bases and J shed 2 bases, with 15 bases lying between them. Here the CDR3 reads CSVVVQGVRNQPQHF. The CDR3 nucleotides read TGCAGCGTTGTAGTACAGGGTGTTCGCAATCAGCCCCAGCATTTT.

The chain recombines TRBV29-1 with TRBJ2-7, with TRBD1 matching 8 bases. V lost 3 bases and J lost 4; bases outside the gene matches: 2. In germline, CDR1 is SQVTM, CDR2 ANQGSEA. The CDR3 has 12 residues. The CDR3: CSVEWDRYEQYF. The CDR3 DNA reads TGCAGCGTTGAGTGGGACAGGTACGAGCAGTACTTC.

The chain carries TRBV2 and TRBJ2-7; D is perhaps TRBD2 (5 bases). The CDR3 consists of 12 residues. Trimming pared 6 bases from V and 3 bases from J, leaving 9 bases between. The germline V gene encodes CDR1 SNHLY and CDR2 FYNNEI. CDR3 in DNA: TGTGCCAGCAGGGACTCCTACTACGAGCAGTACTTC. Translating it yields CASRDSYYEQYF.

V gene TRBV30 combines with J gene TRBJ1-2; D possibly corresponds to TRBD1 (5 bases). With 0 bases removed from V and 6 bases from J, the gap between germline ends came to 11 bases. The CDR3 contains 13 residues. Germline V CDR1 and CDR2: GTSNPN, SVGIG (reference sequence). The CDR3 region has the DNA TGTGCCTGGAGTGTCCGTAGGGGTGATGGCTACACCTTC. It is translated as CAWSVRRGDGYTF.

The chain couples TRBV15 to TRBJ2-1, with a weak D call TRBD2 (6 bases). The CDR3 sequence is 13 residues long. The germline V gene has CDR1 LNHNV and CDR2 YYDKDF (reference sequence). Trimming cost V 0 bases and J 9 bases, with 9 bases left between them. In nucleotides, the CDR3 is TGTGCCACCAGCAGAGATCCCGGGAGTGAGCAGTTCTTC. Translated: CATSRDPGSEQFF.

The chain joins TRBV19 to TRBJ2-1; TRBD1 is a possible D gene (5 bases). The CDR3 runs to 15 residues. Germline loops: CDR1 LNHDA, CDR2 SQIVND (reference sequence). V was trimmed by 0 bases and J by 2 bases, leaving 8 bases between them. The DNA for the CDR3 is TGTGCCAGTAGTATAGACGACAGCCCCTACAATGAGCAGTTCTTC. The encoded protein is CASSIDDSPYNEQFF.

The chain has TRBV25-1 and TRBJ2-7; TRBD1 matches at 8 bases. Germline assignment: CDR1 MGHDK and CDR2 SYGVNS. After removal of 6 bases from V and 2 bases from J, the junction contained 12 bases not matched to a gene. There are 16 residues in the CDR3. The CDR3 reads CASRGETQGVTYEQYF. CDR3 DNA: TGTGCCAGCAGGGGTGAAACACAGGGGGTGACCTACGAGCAGTACTTC.

The chain carries TRBV18 and TRBJ2-1, with 13 bases aligning to TRBD2. The V and J ends lost 2 bases and 4 bases, in that order; junction bases with no gene match: 8. The CDR3 has 18 residues. Germline V gives CDR1 KGHSH, CDR2 LQKENI. CDR3 sequence reads: CASSPNPGLAGRYNEQFF. Here the CDR3 DNA reads TGTGCCAGCTCACCAAATCCGGGACTAGCGGGAAGGTACAATGAGCAGTTCTTC.

This sequence joins TRBV9 and TRBJ2-5; tentative D call: TRBD1 (6 bases). Germline loops: CDR1 SGDLS, CDR2 YYNGEE. This CDR3 is 15 amino acids long. The ends were cut back, 2 bases at V and 2 bases at J, with 13 bases in the middle. DNA of the CDR3: TGTGCCAGCAGCGTCGACCTGACAGGTCAAGAGACCCAGTACTTC. Protein sequence: CASSVDLTGQETQYF.

The chain joins TRBV7-9 to TRBJ1-2, with 12 positions matching TRBD1. Germline CDR1 SEHNR, CDR2 FQNEAQ (reference sequence). The V gene end was trimmed by 5 bases and the J gene end by 3 bases; junction bases not matched to a gene: 10. The CDR3 has 17 amino acids. The DNA for the CDR3 is TGTGCCAGCAGCCCGGCCGGGACAGGGGGCATCGACTATGGCTACACCTTC. The encoded protein is CASSPAGTGGIDYGYTF. Supplemented by reference TRBV7-9 and TRBJ1-2, the full variable domain reads DTGVSQNPRHKITKRGQNVTFRCDPISEHNRLYWYRQTLGQGPEFLTYFQNEAQLEKSRLLSDRFSAERPKGSFSTLEIQRTEQGDSAMYLCASSPAGTGGIDYGYTFGSGTRLTVV.

The chain recombines TRBV6-5 with TRBJ1-5; 8 bases are shared with TRBD1. The CDR3 covers 15 residues. Germline lookup yields CDR1 MNHEY and CDR2 SVGAGI. Trimming took 6 bases from V and 6 from J; bases not matched to a gene: 10. The CDR3 is CASSPTGGSRQPQHF. The DNA of the CDR3 is TGTGCCAGCAGCCCTACAGGGGGAAGTCGTCAGCCCCAGCATTTT.

The chain is built from TRBV29-1 and TRBJ1-1; a possible D gene is TRBD1 (6 bases). Germline CDR1 and CDR2: SQVTM and ANQGSEA. The CDR3 runs 13 residues. Trimming stripped 7 bases from V and 5 bases from J, with 17 bases between. The CDR3 DNA is TGCAGCGCCAACCGCGGGGGGCCGACTGAAGCTTTCTTT. Its protein product is CSANRGGPTEAFF.

The chain employs TRBV7-9 and TRBJ2-2; D is perhaps TRBD1 (6 bases). V lost 7 bases and J 6 bases, leaving 18 bases between the germline ends. This CDR3 is built from 15 residues. CDR1 and CDR2 from the germline V gene are SEHNR and FQNEAQ (reference sequence). Here the CDR3 DNA reads TGTGCCAGCATTAATCCAGGGGTCCGGTCCGGGGAGCTGTTTTTT. It specifies CASINPGVRSGELFF.

The CDR3 is CASSLLGTGGGAFF. The CDR3 nucleotides read TGTGCCAGCAGTTTACTTGGGACAGGTGGAGGAGCTTTCTTT. J is TRBJ1-1 and V is TRBV27; 8 bases match TRBD1. Unmatched junction bases numbered 9, after V lost 2 bases and J lost 10 bases. CDR1 and CDR2 (germline): MNHEY, SMNVEV (reference sequence). The CDR3 loop spans 14 amino acids.

The rearrangement joins TRBV28 to TRBJ1-4, with 8 bases fitting TRBD1. The CDR3 contains 16 residues. The V gene's germline CDR1 is MDHEN and CDR2 SYDVKM. V gave up 3 bases and J gave up 5 bases; unmatched junction bases: 8. Written as DNA, the CDR3 is TGTGCCAGCAGTTTTTACCAGGGGGCGTCGAATGAAAAACTGTTTTTT. This codes for CASSFYQGASNEKLFF.

The V and J genes are TRBV18 and TRBJ2-1, with TRBD2 identical over 8 bases. With V trimmed by 6 bases and J by 1 base, 5 bases remained unmatched. The CDR3 length is 15 residues. In germline, CDR1 is KGHSH, CDR2 LQKENI. The CDR3 loop is CASSTAGASYNEQFF. CDR3 DNA: TGTGCCAGCTCCACAGCGGGAGCGTCCTACAATGAGCAGTTCTTC.

The CDR3 loop is CASSLSLAAQENEQFF. The CDR3 DNA is TGTGCCAGCAGCTTGTCACTAGCGGCCCAAGAGAATGAGCAGTTCTTC. The chain links TRBV5-5 to TRBJ2-1; 8 bases match TRBD2. The CDR3 has 16 amino acids. Germline trimming cut 1 base from V and 7 bases from J; bases unmatched to any gene: 10. CDR1 is SGHKS, CDR2 YYEKEE, per germline (reference sequence).

This rearrangement joins TRBV28 to TRBJ1-1; TRBD1 matches 8 bases. The V gene's germline CDR1 is MDHEN and CDR2 SYDVKM. Unmatched junction bases numbered 1, after V lost 2 bases and J lost 5 bases. This CDR3 is built from 13 residues. CDR3 amino acids: CASSLDRGTEAFF. Written as DNA, the CDR3 is TGTGCCAGCAGTTTAGACAGGGGAACTGAAGCTTTCTTT.

The genes are TRBV4-1 and TRBJ1-3, with D unclear. Germline-derived CDR1 and CDR2 are MGHRA and YSYEKL. The CDR3 spans 16 residues. V shed 1 base and J shed 0 bases, with 10 bases lying between them. The CDR3: CASSQVPGSSGNTIYF. The CDR3, as DNA: TGCGCCAGCAGCCAAGTTCCGGGGAGCTCTGGAAACACCATATATTTT.

V gene TRBV27 combines with J gene TRBJ1-5, with 7 nucleotides matching TRBD1. CDR3 size: 16 residues. V trimming: 4 bases; J trimming: 2 bases; junction bases outside the gene matches: 8. Germline CDR1 is MNHEY and CDR2 is SMNVEV (reference sequence). CDR3 sequence reads: CASSSLTGIGNQPQHF. The CDR3 region has the DNA TGTGCCAGCAGTTCCCTGACAGGGATAGGCAATCAGCCCCAGCATTTT.

The rearrangement uses TRBV6-5 and TRBJ2-7, with D perhaps TRBD2 (7 bases). Germline CDR1 reads MNHEY; CDR2 reads SVGAGI. The ends were cut back, 6 bases at V and 5 bases at J, with 17 bases in the middle. The CDR3 contains 14 residues. CDR3 sequence: CASSSRGREDEQYF. CDR3 sequence (DNA): TGTGCCAGCAGCTCCAGGGGACGGGAGGACGAGCAGTACTTC.

The genes are TRBV5-5 and TRBJ1-3; 8 nucleotides match TRBD1. CDR3 size: 18 residues. With V trimmed by 3 bases and J by 0 bases, 11 bases remained unmatched. Germline V gene sequence: CDR1 SGHKS, CDR2 YYEKEE (reference sequence). The CDR3 coding sequence is TGTGCCAGCAGCTCGTCAGGGGGCGGCTTAGGCTCTGGAAACACCATATATTTT. Translated: CASSSSGGGLGSGNTIYF.

CDR3 region: CASSANPSGLNYGYTF. DNA for the CDR3: TGTGCCAGCAGCGCAAATCCGTCAGGACTAAACTATGGCTACACCTTC. The chain links TRBV9 to TRBJ1-2; D is unclear. The V gene's germline CDR1 is SGDLS and CDR2 YYNGEE. There are 16 residues in the CDR3. Trimming left V 3 bases short and J 2 bases short, with 17 bases between.

This sequence joins TRBV5-1 and TRBJ1-1; 7 nucleotides line up with TRBD1. The germline V gene encodes CDR1 SGHRS and CDR2 YFSETQ. The CDR3 is made up of 15 amino acids. V lost 3 bases and J lost 1; bases outside the gene matches: 6. The CDR3 DNA reads as TGCGCCAGCAGCTACGTCGGACAGGCGAACACTGAAGCTTTCTTT. Its translation: CASSYVGQANTEAFF.

The CDR3 spells CASSLWGQGETQYF. In DNA form, the CDR3 reads TGTGCCAGCAGTTTATGGGGACAGGGAGAGACCCAGTACTTC. This chain links TRBV27 with TRBJ2-5; 9 bases match TRBD1. The length of the CDR3 is 14 residues. CDR1 is MNHEY, CDR2 SMNVEV, per germline (reference sequence). Trimming cost V 1 base and J 4 bases; bases outside gene matches: 1.

The chain recombines TRBV5-1 with TRBJ2-1; D is possibly TRBD1 (5 bases). Germline lookup yields CDR1 SGHRS and CDR2 YFSETQ. V shed 1 base and J shed 5 bases, with 10 bases lying between them. The length of the CDR3 is 14 residues. In nucleotides, the CDR3 is TGCGCCAGCAGCTTGACGCAGGGCGACAATGAGCAGTTCTTC. Translated, it gives CASSLTQGDNEQFF.

The chain combines TRBV5-4 with TRBJ2-2, with D perhaps TRBD2 (6 bases). CDR1 and CDR2 (germline): SGHNT, YYREEE (reference sequence). The V gene lost 0 bases and the J gene lost 0 bases, with 9 bases spanning the gap. The CDR3 runs 16 residues. CDR3 sequence reads: CASSLGLVTNTGELFF. The CDR3 coding sequence is TGTGCCAGCAGCTTGGGACTAGTTACGAACACCGGGGAGCTGTTTTTT.